This T cell receptor beta chain was observed in a study of blood T cell repertoires in COVID-19. Study-level information: COVID-19 samples from acute and convalescent phases originated in the United States, Italy and Spain. T cells, B-cell-depleted T cells, or PBMCs supplied cDNA or gDNA.

Germline V gene sequence: CDR1 LNHDA, CDR2 SQIVND (reference sequence). The CDR3 consists of 15 residues. V lost 5 bases and J lost 1, with 13 bases in between. Sequencing was performed with immunoSEQ multiplex PCR; in TCRdb, only in-frame clones are kept and a portion is missing. The sample includes 200,000 to 300,000 clones, around 87% of them seen just once. This clone appeared a single time. The Seattle patients, enrolled during active infection, were followed longitudinally. This receptor was taken from a woman aged 55-69 years with COVID-19, enrolled during active disease. The genes are TRBV19 and TRBJ2-3; tentatively, D is TRBD2 (7 bases). The sample comprised peripheral blood. CDR3 loop: CASSPGGMGTDTQYF. The CDR3, as DNA: TGTGCCAGTAGTCCGGGGGGCATGGGCACAGATACGCAGTATTTT.